This TCR beta chain was retrieved from a study of blood T cell repertoires in COVID-19. At the level of the study: Samples taken during acute and convalescent COVID-19 were collected in the United States, Italy and Spain. Nucleic acid was either cDNA or gDNA, and it came from T cells, B-cell-depleted T cells, or PBMCs.

The data were produced by immunoSEQ multiplex PCR, yet TCRdb's version contains in-frame clones alone and is incomplete. The repertoire holds 94,000 or so clones, with around 89% as singletons. J lost 5 bases, V lost 6 bases, and 8 bases had no gene match. Germline CDR1 and CDR2: GTSNPN and SVGIG (reference sequence). This CDR3 contains 14 residues. Sequenced sample: peripheral blood. This receptor was taken from a woman older than 75 with active COVID-19. The chain uses TRBV30 and TRBJ1-3; TRBD1 matches 9 bases. CDR3 sequence reads: CACWDREARNTIYF. The CDR3, as DNA: TGTGCCTGCTGGGACAGGGAGGCTCGAAACACCATATATTTT.